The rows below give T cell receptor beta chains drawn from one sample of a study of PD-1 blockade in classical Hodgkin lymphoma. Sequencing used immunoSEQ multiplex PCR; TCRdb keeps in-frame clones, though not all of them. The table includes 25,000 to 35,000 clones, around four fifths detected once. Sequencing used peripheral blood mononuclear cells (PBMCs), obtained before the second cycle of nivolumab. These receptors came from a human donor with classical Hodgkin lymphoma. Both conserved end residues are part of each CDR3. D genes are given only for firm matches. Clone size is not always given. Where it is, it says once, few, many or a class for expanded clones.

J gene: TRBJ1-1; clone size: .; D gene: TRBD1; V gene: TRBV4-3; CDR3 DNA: TGCGCCAGCAGCCAAAGTGGACAGGGTGGGAACACTGAAGCTTTCTTT; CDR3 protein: CASSQSGQGGNTEAFF
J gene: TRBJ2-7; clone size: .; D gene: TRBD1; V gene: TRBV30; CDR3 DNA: TGTGCCTGGAACACCAATCCCGGGACAGGGCCTTCCTCCTACGAGCAGTACTTC; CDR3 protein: CAWNTNPGTGPSSYEQYF
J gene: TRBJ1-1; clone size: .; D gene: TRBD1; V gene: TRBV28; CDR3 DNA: TGTGCCAGCACAGCAGGGGGCGTGAACACTGAAGCTTTCTTT; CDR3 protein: CASTAGGVNTEAFF
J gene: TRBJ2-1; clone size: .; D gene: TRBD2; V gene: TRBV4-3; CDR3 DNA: TGCGCCAGCAGCCAAGAAAGTGTGGGACTAGCGGGGGGTTCCAGCTCCTACAATGAGCAGTTCTTC; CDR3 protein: CASSQESVGLAGGSSSYNEQFF
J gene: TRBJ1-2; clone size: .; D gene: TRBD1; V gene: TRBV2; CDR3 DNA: TGTGCCAGCAGTTATGACAGGGGGCTGGGCTACACCTTC; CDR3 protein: CASSYDRGLGYTF
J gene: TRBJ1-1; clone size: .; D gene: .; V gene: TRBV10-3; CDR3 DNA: TGTGCCATCAGTGTACGGGGAAGGGACACTGAAGCTTTCTTT; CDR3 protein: CAISVRGRDTEAFF
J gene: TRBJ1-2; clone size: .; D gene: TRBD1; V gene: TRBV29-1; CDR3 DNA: TGCAGCGTTAGGGACAGGGCTAACTATGGCTACACCTTC; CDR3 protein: CSVRDRANYGYTF
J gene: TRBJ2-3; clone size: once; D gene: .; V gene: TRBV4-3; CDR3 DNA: TGCGCCAGCAGCCGGGGGAGGTCTAGCACAGATACGCAGTATTTT; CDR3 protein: CASSRGRSSTDTQYF
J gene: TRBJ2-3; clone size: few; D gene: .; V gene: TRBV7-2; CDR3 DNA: TGTGCCAGCAGCTTAGTAAGAACGGTCGTCCCAGATACGCAGTATTTT; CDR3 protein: CASSLVRTVVPDTQYF
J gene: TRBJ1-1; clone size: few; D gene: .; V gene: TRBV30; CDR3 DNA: TGTGCCTGGAGTAAAGGGGGAGGCGGTGAAGCTTTCTTT; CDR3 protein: CAWSKGGGGEAFF
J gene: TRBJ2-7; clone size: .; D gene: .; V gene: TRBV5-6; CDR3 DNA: TGTGCCAGCAGCTTCCTGATATCCTCCTACGAGCAGTACTTC; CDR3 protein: CASSFLISSYEQYF
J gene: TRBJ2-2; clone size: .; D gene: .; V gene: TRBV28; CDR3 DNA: TGTGCCAGCAGTTTAGGGGACGGATGGAACACCGGGGAGCTGTTTTTT; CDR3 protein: CASSLGDGWNTGELFF
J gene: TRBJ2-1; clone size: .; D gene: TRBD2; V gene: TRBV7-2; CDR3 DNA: TGTGCCAGCAGCCCTCCGGGACTAGCGGCCTACAATGAGCAGTTCTTC; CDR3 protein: CASSPPGLAAYNEQFF
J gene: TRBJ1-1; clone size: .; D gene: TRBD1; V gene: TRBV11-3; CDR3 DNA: TGTGCCACCTCAAGCCGGGACAGGGGTTTGGCTTTCTTT; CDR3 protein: CATSSRDRGLAFF
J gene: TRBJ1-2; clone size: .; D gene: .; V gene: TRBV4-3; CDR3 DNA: TGCGCCAGCAGCCAAGCCCTAGAAGCGTACTATGGCTACACCTTC; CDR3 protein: CASSQALEAYYGYTF
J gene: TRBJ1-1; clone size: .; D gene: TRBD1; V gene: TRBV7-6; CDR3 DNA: TGTGCCAGCAGCTCGAACCCCGTCGGGACAGCCACTGAAGCTTTCTTT; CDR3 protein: CASSSNPVGTATEAFF
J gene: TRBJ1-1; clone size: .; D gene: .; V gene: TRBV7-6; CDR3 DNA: TGTGCCACAGAGGGGGGGCCTTACACTGAAGCTTTCTTT; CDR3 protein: CATEGGPYTEAFF
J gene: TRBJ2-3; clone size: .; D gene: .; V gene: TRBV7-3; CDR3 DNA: TGTGCCAGCAGCTACGAATTCTCTACAGATACGCAGTATTTT; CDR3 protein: CASSYEFSTDTQYF
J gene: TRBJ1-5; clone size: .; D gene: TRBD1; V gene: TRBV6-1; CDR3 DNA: TGTGCCAGCAGCCGGGACAGGTATAGCAATCAGCCCCAGCATTTT; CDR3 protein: CASSRDRYSNQPQHF
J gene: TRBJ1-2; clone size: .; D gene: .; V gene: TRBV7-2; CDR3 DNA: TGTGCCAGCAGCTTAGTGGGCAGTCCCTACACCTTC; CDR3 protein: CASSLVGSPYTF
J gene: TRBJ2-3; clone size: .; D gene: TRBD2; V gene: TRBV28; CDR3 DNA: TGTGCCATCAACCCGTCCCTAGCGGGAAGCACAGATACGCAGTATTTT; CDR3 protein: CAINPSLAGSTDTQYF
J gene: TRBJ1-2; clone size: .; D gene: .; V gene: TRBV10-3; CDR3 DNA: TGTGCCAGCAGTTACTCGGCAGGGTCTTCTAACTATGGCTACACCTTC; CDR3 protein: CASSYSAGSSNYGYTF
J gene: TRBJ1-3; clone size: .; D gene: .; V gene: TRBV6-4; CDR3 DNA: TGTGCCAGCACTGGGACGGGCTACTCTGGAAACACCATATATTTT; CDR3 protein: CASTGTGYSGNTIYF
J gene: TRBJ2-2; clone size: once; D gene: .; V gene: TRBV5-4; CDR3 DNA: TGTGCCAGCAGCTTGATGGCGGGGACTAACACCGGGGAGCTGTTTTTT; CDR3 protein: CASSLMAGTNTGELFF
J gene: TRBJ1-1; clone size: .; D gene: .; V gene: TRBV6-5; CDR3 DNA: TGTGCCAGCAGTTACTTTCCGAACACTGAAGCTTTCTTT; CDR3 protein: CASSYFPNTEAFF
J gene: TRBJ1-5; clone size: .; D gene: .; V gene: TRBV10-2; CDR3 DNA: TGCGCCAGCAGTGGAGGGTCGAGGGGTCAGCCCCAGCATTTT; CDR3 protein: CASSGGSRGQPQHF
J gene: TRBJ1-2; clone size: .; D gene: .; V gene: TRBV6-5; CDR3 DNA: TGTGCCAGCAGTTACCTCGGAGGGGATGGCTACACCTTC; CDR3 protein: CASSYLGGDGYTF
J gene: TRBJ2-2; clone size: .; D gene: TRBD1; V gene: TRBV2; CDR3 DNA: TGTGCCAGCAGTATACAGGGGGCGCCGGACACCGGGGAGCTGTTTTTT; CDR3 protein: CASSIQGAPDTGELFF
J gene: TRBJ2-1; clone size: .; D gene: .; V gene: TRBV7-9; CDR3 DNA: TGTGCCAGCAGCCCGACCCCGGGGAGATTCAGGGGATGGGGTAATGAGCAGTTCTTC; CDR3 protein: CASSPTPGRFRGWGNEQFF
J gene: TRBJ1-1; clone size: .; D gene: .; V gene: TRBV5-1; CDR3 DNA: TGCGCCAGCAGCTTGGGGCCGGGTCCTGAAGCTTTCTTT; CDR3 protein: CASSLGPGPEAFF
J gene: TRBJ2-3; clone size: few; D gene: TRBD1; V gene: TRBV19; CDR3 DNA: TGTGCCAGTAGTACCGACAGGGTCGGGAGCACAGATACGCAGTATTTT; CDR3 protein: CASSTDRVGSTDTQYF
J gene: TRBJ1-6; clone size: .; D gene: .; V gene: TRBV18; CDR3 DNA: TGTGCCAGCTTAAAAACAGGGACGCCTAATTCACCCCTCCACTTT; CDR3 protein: CASLKTGTPNSPLHF
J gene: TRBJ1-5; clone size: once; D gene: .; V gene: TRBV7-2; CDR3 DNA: TGTGCCAGCAGCTTAACGGATTTGAATCAGCCCCAGCATTTT; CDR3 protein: CASSLTDLNQPQHF
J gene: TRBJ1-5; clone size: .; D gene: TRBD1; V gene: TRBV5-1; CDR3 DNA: TGCGCCAGCAGCTTGGGACAGGGAAGCAATCAGCCCCAGCATTTT; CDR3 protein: CASSLGQGSNQPQHF
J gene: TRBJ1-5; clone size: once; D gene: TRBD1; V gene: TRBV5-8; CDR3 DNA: TGTGCCAGCAGCCCCCTCACAGGGGTTGGTCAGCCCCAGCATTTT; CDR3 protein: CASSPLTGVGQPQHF
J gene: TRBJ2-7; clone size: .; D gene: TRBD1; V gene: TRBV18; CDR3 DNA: TGTGCCAGCTCACCGCGGAACACAGGGGGCGAGCAGTACTTC; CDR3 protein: CASSPRNTGGEQYF
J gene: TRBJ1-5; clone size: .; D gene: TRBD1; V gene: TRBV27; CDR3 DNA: TGTGCCAGCAGTTTAAGACAGGGAATTTATCAGCCCCAGCATTTT; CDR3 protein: CASSLRQGIYQPQHF
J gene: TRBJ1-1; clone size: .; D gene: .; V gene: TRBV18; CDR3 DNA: TGTGCCAGCTCGGGAGATGCGAACACTGAAGCTTTCTTT; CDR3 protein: CASSGDANTEAFF
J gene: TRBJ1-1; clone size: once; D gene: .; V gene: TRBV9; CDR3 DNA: TGTGCCAGCAGCGTAGGGTCAGGGATGAACACTGAAGCTTTCTTT; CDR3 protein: CASSVGSGMNTEAFF
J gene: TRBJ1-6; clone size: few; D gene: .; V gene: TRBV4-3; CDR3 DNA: TGCGCCAGCAGCCAAGATTTCGGCAGGGGATCCTATAATTCACCCCTCCACTTT; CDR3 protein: CASSQDFGRGSYNSPLHF